This T cell receptor (beta chain) derives from a study of blood T cell repertoires in COVID-19. As processed by the authors: Estimation of nucleated cell counts was performed using reference gene primer amplification. This table comes from immunoSEQ multiplex PCR, and its TCRdb copy is limited to in-frame clones, with some not included. V and J calls and clone size are those listed in that table; D and trimming were worked out from the DNA. The data show more than 90,000 clones, around 80% seen once. This clone was seen once. Sequenced material: peripheral blood. This TCR derives from a human donor in a cohort sampled during active COVID-19.

The CDR3 spells CASSPLAGGINEQFF. In nucleotides, the CDR3 is TGTGCCAGCAGCCCACTAGCGGGAGGGATCAATGAGCAGTTCTTC. The rearrangement uses TRBV4-2 and TRBJ2-1, with TRBD2 identical over 13 bases. The CDR3 spans 15 residues. With 4 bases clipped from V and 6 bases from J, the junction kept 3 bases outside the gene matches. Germline CDR1 and CDR2: LGHNA and YNFKEQ.